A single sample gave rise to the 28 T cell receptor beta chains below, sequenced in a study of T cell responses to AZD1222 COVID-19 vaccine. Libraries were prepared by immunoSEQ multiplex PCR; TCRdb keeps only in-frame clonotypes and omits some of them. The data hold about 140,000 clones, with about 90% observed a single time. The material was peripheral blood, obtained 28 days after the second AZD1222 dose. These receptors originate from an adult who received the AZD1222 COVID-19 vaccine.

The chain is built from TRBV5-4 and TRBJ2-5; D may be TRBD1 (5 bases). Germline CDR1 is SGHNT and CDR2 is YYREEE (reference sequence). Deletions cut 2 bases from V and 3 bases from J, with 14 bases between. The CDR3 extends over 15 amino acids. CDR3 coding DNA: TGTGCCAGCAGCTTTCCGACAGAGTCTAAAGAGACCCAGTACTTC. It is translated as CASSFPTESKETQYF. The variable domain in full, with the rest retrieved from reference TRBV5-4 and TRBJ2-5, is ETGVTQSPTHLIKTRGQQVTLRCSSQSGHNTVSWYQQALGQGPQFIFQYYREEENGRGNFPPRFSGLQFPNYSSELNVNALELDDSALYLCASSFPTESKETQYFGPGTRLLVL.

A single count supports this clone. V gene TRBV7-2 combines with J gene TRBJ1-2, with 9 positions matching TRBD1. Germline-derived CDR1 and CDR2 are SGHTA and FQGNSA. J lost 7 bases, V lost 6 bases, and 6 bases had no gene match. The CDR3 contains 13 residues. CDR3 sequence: CASSRGQGGGYTF. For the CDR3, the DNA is TGTGCCAGCAGTAGGGGACAGGGTGGTGGCTACACCTTC.

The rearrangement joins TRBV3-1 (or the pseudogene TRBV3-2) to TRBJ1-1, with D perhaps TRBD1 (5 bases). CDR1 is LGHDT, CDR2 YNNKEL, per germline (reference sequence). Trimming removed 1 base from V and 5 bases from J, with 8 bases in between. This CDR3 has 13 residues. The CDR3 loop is CASSQAGRTEAFF. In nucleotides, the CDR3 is TGTGCCAGCAGCCAAGCAGGGCGGACTGAAGCTTTCTTT.

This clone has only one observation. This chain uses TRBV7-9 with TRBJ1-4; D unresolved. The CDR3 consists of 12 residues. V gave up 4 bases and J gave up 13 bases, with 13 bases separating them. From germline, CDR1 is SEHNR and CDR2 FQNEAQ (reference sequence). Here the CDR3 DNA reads TGTGCCAGCAGCTCTTCCGGAGGGAGACTGTTTTTT. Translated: CASSSSGGRLFF.

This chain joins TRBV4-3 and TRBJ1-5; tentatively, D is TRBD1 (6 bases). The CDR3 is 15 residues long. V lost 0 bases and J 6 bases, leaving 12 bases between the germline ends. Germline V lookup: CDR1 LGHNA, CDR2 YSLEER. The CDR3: CASSQEQGRGQPQHF. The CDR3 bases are TGCGCCAGCAGCCAAGAGCAGGGGAGGGGTCAGCCCCAGCATTTT.

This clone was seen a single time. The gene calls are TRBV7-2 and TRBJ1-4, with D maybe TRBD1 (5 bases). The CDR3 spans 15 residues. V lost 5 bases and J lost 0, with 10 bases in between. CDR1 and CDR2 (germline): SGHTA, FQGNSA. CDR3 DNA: TGTGCCAGCAGCCAGACAGCCTCAACTAATGAAAAACTGTTTTTT. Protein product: CASSQTASTNEKLFF. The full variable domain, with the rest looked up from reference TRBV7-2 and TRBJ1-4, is GAGVSQSPSNKVTEKGKDVELRCDPISGHTALYWYRQSLGQGLEFLIYFQGNSAPDKSGLPSDRFSAERTGGSVSTLTIQRTQQEDSAVYLCASSQTASTNEKLFFGSGTQLSVL.

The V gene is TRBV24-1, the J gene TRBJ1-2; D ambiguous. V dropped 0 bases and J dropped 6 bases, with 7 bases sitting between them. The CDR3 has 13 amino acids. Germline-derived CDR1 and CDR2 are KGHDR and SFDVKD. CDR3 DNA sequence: TGTGCCACCAGTGATTTGCGCCAGAATGGCTACACCTTC. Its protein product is CATSDLRQNGYTF.

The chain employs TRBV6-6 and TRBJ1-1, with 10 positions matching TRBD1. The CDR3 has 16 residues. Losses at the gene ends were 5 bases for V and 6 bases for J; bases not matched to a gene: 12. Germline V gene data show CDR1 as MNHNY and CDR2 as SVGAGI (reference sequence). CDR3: CASSKSPGQGIAEAFF. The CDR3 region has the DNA TGTGCCAGCAGTAAGAGCCCGGGACAGGGGATCGCTGAAGCTTTCTTT.

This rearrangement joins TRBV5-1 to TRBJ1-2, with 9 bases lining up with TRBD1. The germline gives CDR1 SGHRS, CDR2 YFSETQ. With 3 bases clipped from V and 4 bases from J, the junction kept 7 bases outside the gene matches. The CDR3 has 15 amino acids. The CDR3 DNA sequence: TGCGCCAGCAGCTCATCGGAGACAGGGGGCTATGGCTACACCTTC. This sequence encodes CASSSSETGGYGYTF. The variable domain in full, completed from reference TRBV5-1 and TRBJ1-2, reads KAGVTQTPRYLIKTRGQQVTLSCSPISGHRSVSWYQQTPGQGLQFLFEYFSETQRNKGNFPGRFSGRQFSNSRSEMNVSTLELGDSALYLCASSSSETGGYGYTFGSGTRLTVV.

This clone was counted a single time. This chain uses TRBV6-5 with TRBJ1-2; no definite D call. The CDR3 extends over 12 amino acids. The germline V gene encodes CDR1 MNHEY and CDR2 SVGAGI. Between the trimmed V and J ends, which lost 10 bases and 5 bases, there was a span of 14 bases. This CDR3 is CATVDGGYGYTF. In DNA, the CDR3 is TGTGCCACCGTCGACGGAGGATATGGCTACACCTTC.

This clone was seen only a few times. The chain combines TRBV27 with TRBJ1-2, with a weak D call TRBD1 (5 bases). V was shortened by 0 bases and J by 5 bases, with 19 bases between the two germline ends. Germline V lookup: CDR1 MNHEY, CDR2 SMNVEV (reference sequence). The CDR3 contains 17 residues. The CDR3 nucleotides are TGTGCCAGCAGTTTATCCGGCCTCAGCAGGGATTGGTATGGCTACACCTTC. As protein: CASSLSGLSRDWYGYTF.

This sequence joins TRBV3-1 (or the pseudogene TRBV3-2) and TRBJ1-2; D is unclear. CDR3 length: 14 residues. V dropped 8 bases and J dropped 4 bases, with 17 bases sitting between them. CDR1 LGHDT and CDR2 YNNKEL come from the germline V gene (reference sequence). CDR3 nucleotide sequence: TGTGCCAGCGGGCGGGGAGAGGGCAGCTATGGCTACACCTTC. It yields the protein CASGRGEGSYGYTF.

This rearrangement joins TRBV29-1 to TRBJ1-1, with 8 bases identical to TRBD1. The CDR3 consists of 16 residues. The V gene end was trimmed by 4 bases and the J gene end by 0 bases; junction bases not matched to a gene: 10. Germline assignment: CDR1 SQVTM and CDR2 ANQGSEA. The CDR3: CSVGGFRGPVNTEAFF. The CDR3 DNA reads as TGCAGCGTTGGAGGTTTCAGGGGGCCGGTGAACACTGAAGCTTTCTTT.

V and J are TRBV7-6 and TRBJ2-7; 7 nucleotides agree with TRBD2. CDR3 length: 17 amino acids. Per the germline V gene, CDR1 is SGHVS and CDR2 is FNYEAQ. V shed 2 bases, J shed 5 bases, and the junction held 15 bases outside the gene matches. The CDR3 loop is CASSLMLEAVGLDEQYF. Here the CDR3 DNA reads TGTGCCAGCAGCTTAATGCTCGAGGCCGTCGGACTAGACGAGCAGTACTTC.

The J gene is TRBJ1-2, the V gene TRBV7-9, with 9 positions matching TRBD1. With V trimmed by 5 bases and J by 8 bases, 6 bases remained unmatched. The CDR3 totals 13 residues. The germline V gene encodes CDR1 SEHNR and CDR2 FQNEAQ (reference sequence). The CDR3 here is CASSHGQGYGYTF. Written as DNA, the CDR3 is TGTGCCAGCAGCCACGGACAGGGGTACGGCTACACCTTC.

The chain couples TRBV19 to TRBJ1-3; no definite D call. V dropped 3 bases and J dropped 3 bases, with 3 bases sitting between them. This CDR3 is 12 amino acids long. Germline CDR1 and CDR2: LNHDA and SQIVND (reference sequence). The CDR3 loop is CASSIDGNTIYF. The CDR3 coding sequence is TGTGCCAGTAGTATCGATGGAAACACCATATATTTT.

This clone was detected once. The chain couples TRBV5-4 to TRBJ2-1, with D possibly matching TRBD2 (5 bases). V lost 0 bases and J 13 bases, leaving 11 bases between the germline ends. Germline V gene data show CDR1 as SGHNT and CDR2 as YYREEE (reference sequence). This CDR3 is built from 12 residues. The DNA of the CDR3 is TGTGCCAGCAGCTTGGGAGGGCCGCGACAGTTCTTC. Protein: CASSLGGPRQFF.

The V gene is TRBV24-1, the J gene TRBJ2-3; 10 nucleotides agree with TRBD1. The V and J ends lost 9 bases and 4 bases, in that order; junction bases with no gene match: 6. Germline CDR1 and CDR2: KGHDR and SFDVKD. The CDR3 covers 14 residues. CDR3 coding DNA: TGTGCCACCTCGAGGACAGGGGGTTCAGATACGCAGTATTTT. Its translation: CATSRTGGSDTQYF.

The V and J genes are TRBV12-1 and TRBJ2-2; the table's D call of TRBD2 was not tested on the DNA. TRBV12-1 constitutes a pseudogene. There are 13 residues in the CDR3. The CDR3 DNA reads TGTGCCAGCACCCCTCCCCGGGCCGGGGAGCTGTTTTTT. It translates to CASTPPRAGELFF.

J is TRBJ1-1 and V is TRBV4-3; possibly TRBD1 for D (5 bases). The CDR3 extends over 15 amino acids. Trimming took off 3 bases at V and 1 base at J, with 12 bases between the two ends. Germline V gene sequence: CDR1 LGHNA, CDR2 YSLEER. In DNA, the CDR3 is TGCGCCAGCAGCCACGCGACCCAGGGGAACACTGAAGCTTTCTTT. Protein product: CASSHATQGNTEAFF.

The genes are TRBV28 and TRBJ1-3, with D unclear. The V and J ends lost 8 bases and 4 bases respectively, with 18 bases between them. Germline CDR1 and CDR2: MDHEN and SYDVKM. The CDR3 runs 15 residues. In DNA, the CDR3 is TGTGCCAGCGGCGCCGCTGGGGAGGCAGGAAACACCATATATTTT. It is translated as CASGAAGEAGNTIYF.

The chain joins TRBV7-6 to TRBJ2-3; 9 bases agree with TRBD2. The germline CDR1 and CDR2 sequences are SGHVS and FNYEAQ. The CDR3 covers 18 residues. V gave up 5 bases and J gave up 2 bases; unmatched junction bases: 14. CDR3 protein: CASSPNYRLADITDTQYF. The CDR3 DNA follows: TGTGCCAGCAGCCCAAACTACCGACTAGCGGATATCACAGATACGCAGTATTTT. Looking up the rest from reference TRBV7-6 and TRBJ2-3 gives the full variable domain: GAGVSQSPRYKVTKRGQDVALRCDPISGHVSLYWYRQALGQGPEFLTYFNYEAQQDKSGLPNDRFSAERPEGSISTLTIQRTEQRDSAMYRCASSPNYRLADITDTQYFGPGTRLTVL.

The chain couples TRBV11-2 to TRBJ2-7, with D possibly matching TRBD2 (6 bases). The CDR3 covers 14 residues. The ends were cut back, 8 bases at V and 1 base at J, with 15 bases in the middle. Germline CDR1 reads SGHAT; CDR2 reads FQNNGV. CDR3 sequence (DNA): TGTGCCAGCTCGGGGAGCGGGTATTCCTACGAGCAGTACTTC. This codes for CASSGSGYSYEQYF.

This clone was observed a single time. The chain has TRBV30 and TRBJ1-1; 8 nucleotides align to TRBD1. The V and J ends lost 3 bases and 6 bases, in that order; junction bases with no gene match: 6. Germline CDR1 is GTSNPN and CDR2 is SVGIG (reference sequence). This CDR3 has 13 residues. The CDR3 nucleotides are TGTGCCTGGAGCGCGGACAGGGAAGCTGAAGCTTTCTTT. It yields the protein CAWSADREAEAFF.

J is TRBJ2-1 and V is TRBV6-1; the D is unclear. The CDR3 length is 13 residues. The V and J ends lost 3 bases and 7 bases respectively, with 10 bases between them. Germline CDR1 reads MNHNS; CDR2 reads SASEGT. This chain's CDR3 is CASSETWWNEQFF. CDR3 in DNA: TGTGCCAGCAGTGAGACATGGTGGAATGAGCAGTTCTTC.

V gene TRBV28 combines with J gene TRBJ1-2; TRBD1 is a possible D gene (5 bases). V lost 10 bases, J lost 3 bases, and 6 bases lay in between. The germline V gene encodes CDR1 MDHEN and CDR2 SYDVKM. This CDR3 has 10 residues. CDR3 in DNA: TGTGCCATACAGGACTATGGCTACACCTTC. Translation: CAIQDYGYTF.

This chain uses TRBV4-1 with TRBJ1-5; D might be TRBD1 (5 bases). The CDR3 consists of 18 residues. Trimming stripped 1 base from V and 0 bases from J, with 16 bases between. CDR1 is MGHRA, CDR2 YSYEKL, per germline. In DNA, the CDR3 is TGCGCCAGCAGCCAAGCCTGGGGGGGGTGGGGTAGCAATCAGCCCCAGCATTTT. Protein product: CASSQAWGGWGSNQPQHF.

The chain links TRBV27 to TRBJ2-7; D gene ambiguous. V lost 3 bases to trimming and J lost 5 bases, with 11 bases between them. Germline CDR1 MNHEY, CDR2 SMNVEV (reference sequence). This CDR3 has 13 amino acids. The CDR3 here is CASSFAVNHEQYF. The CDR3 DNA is TGTGCCAGCAGTTTTGCGGTGAATCACGAGCAGTACTTC.